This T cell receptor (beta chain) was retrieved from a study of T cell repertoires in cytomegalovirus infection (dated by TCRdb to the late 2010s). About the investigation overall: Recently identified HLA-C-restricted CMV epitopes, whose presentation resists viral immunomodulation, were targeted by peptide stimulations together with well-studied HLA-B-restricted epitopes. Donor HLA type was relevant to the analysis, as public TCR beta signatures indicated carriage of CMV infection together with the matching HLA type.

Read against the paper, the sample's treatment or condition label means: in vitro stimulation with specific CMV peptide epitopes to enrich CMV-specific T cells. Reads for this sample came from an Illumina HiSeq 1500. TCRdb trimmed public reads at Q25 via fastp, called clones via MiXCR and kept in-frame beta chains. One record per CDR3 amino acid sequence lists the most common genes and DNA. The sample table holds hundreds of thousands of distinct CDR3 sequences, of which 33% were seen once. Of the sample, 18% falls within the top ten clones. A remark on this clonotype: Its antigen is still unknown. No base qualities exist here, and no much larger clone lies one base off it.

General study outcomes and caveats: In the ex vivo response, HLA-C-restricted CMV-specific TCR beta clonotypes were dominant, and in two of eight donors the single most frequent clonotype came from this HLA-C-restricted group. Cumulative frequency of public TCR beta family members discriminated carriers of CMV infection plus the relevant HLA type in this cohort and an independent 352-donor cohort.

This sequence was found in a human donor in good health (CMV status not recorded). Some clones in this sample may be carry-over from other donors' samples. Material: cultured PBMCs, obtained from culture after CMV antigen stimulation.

This receptor has the CDR3 CASRGPFLGGFSGNTIYF. The nucleotide sequence reads TGTGCCAGCAGAGGTCCATTCCTAGGGGGATTCTCTGGAAACACCATATATTTT. The chain was built from TRBV28 and TRBJ1-3; the D region possibly corresponds to TRBD1 (6 bases align). From the germline V gene, CDR1 is MDHEN and CDR2 is SYDVKM. V is shortened by 6 bases, J by 0 bases, and the region joining them spans 21 bases. From the cysteine up to the phenylalanine, the CDR3 has a length of 18 residues. Only the CDR3 DNA stays, 54 bases, in frame from base 1.